This is a list of T cell receptor beta chains from one sample in a study of blood T cell repertoires in COVID-19. TCRdb's table, derived via immunoSEQ multiplex PCR, lists solely in-frame clones and lacks some. The sample contains 250,000 or so clones, 90% of which appear only once. The material sequenced was peripheral blood. Every receptor here comes from a woman between 55 and 75 years old with COVID-19, enrolled during active disease. CDR3s include the opening cysteine and the closing phenylalanine or tryptophan. The D gene is left open where the match is weak.

length,V,D,J,DNA,CDR3
12,TRBV5-1,.,TRBJ1-1,TGCGCCAGCAGTGATGAGAGGGGAGGAGCTTTCTTT,CASSDERGGAFF
14,TRBV7-9,TRBD1,TRBJ1-2,TGTGCCAGCACCGGGGACAGAGCCAACTATGGCTACACCTTC,CASTGDRANYGYTF
16,TRBV5-4,TRBD1,TRBJ1-1,TGTGCCAGCAGCTTGGACAGGGGGCGAGTGAACACTGAAGCTTTCTTT,CASSLDRGRVNTEAFF
11,TRBV28,.,TRBJ1-1,TGTGCCAGCAGTTTATCCTTCGAAGCTTTCTTT,CASSLSFEAFF
15,TRBV5-5,TRBD1,TRBJ1-1,TGTGCCAGCATGAAACAGGGGGCAGGGAACACTGAAGCTTTCTTT,CASMKQGAGNTEAFF
16,TRBV6-2/TRBV6-3,TRBD1,TRBJ2-1,TGTGCCAGCAGTTACCTCCAGGACAGGGCATACAATGAGCAGTTCTTC,CASSYLQDRAYNEQFF
14,TRBV9,.,TRBJ1-3,TGTGCCAGCAGCGAGACTAGCTCTGGAAACACCATATATTTT,CASSETSSGNTIYF
14,TRBV5-1,.,TRBJ2-2,TGCGCCAGCAGCTTGGCGGGAGTCACCGGGGAGCTGTTTTTT,CASSLAGVTGELFF
16,TRBV9,TRBD2,TRBJ2-2,TGTGCCAGCAGCGTAGATCTAGCGGGGGACACCGGGGAGCTGTTTTTT,CASSVDLAGDTGELFF
14,TRBV18,.,TRBJ1-4,TGTGCCAGCTCACCGTCCGCAACTAATGAAAAACTGTTTTTT,CASSPSATNEKLFF
15,TRBV6-2/TRBV6-3,TRBD1,TRBJ2-7,TGTGCCAGCAGTTACTCGGCGACAGGGGACGACGAGCAGTACTTC,CASSYSATGDDEQYF
14,TRBV5-5,.,TRBJ1-1,TGTGCCAGCAGCGGGTCCGGCACCCGGGAAAAAGCTTTCTTT,CASSGSGTREKAFF
15,TRBV27,.,TRBJ2-7,TGTGCCAGCAGTTTGAATGCAGGGTGGATCGGCGAGCAGTACTTC,CASSLNAGWIGEQYF